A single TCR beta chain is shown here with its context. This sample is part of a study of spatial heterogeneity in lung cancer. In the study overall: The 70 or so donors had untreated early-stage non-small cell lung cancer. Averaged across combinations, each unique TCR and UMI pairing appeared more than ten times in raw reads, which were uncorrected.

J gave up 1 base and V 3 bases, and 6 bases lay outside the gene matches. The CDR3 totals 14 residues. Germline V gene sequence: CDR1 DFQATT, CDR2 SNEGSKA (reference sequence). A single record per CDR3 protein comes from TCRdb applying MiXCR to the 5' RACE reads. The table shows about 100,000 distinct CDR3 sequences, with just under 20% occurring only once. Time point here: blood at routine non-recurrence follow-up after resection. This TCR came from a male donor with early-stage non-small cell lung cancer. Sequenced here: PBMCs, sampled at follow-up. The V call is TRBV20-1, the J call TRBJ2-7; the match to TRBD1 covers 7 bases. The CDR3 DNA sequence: TGCAGTGCTAGGGGGTCAGGGGGATCCTACGAGCAGTACTTC. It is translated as CSARGSGGSYEQYF.